This T cell receptor beta chain appears in the sequencing data of a study of early T cells in non-severe SARS-CoV-2 infection listed by TCRdb under 2021. Turning to the overall study: Because TCR sequencing relied on bulk RNA taken from unsorted whole blood, pairing of alpha and beta chains was not possible.

The library was built by means of 5' RACE. The reads were generated on a NextSeq 500. The TCR library protocol attached unique molecular identifiers to individual cDNA molecules to correct for sequencing error and PCR bias. Both TCR alpha and beta chains were sequenced, and tight co-correlation was observed between alpha and beta sequence abundances in each sample. The study's own analysis went as follows. Decombinator V4 was used to perform V gene, J gene and CDR3 annotation of TCR sequences. TCRs were defined as expanded if a significant change between any two time points was detected under a Poisson model with p below 0.0001. Abundances of TCRs were expressed as counts per million after normalisation to the total number of TCRs sequenced in each sample. VDJdb, accessed 1 November 2021, was searched for CMV, EBV and SARS-CoV-2 annotated TCRs, with TCRs annotated for multiple antigens excluded. The public sequencing data were trimmed at Q25 with fastp and processed into clonotypes with MiXCR by TCRdb, which kept only in-frame beta chains. Every CDR3 protein is listed once, alongside the most common genes and DNA of its rows. The V and J calls, along with clone size, are taken from TCRdb and not from the paper's own processing. Across this sample there are about 54,000 distinct CDR3 sequences, with under 8.5% seen only once. The top ten constitute 5.8% of the sample.

Findings and caveats that apply to the study as a whole: VDJdb matching was skewed toward anti-spike CD8 responses and likely underestimated virus-specific expansions, missing private and CD4 specificities.

This clonotype was recorded many times. Its specific antigen is unknown. It has no much larger one-base neighbor in the sample; base qualities were not kept. This was a case-control study nested in a cohort of healthcare workers in London, UK, who had nasopharyngeal swab PCR tests and blood samples taken every week. Healthcare workers were recruited between 23 and 31 March 2020, during the week of the UK lockdown, and were followed weekly for up to about 15 weeks. This TCR came from an adult who was a healthcare worker with PCR-confirmed SARS-CoV-2 infection or an uninfected control (not recorded which). The source was whole blood, collected at baseline.

The CDR3 corresponds to CASSTEWGAGQPQHF. The DNA sequence is as follows: TGTGCCAGCAGCACCGAGTGGGGGGCTGGACAGCCCCAGCATTTT. The sequence joins TRBV27 to TRBJ1-5; TRBD1 could be the D gene, as 6 bases match. There are 15 amino acids in the CDR3, from cysteine to phenylalanine inclusive. Only the CDR3 region is kept as DNA, spanning 45 bases read in frame from base 1. For CDR1 and CDR2, the germline V gene (reference sequence) lists MNHEY and SMNVEV. The junction shows trimming of 6 bases on V and 7 bases on J, plus 19 bases between the germline ends.